The sequence of this T cell receptor beta chain was determined in a study of cytomegalovirus exposure and HLA in healthy donors. This CDR3 spans 16 amino acids. Method: immunoSEQ multiplex PCR; TCRdb's copy keeps in-frame clones and lacks some. The profile shows 150,000 to 200,000 clones, 85% of them singletons. Material: PBMCs. The chain is built from TRBV21-1 and TRBJ1-2; the table's D call, TRBD1, was not checked against the DNA. TRBV21-1 constitutes a pseudogene. The source of this sequence is a man aged 18 to 35 in good health and CMV-seropositive. In DNA, the CDR3 is TGTGCCAGCAGCGGGAGGACAGGGCCAACTTTTAATGGCTACACCTTC. As protein: CASSGRTGPTFNGYTF.